The entry below describes one TCR beta chain. Antigen: not known. V was shortened by 3 bases and J by 5 bases, with 19 bases between the two germline ends. Per the germline V gene, CDR1 is LGHNA and CDR2 is YNFKEQ. The CDR3 has 17 residues. Time point meaning: after neoadjuvant nivolumab, at surgical resection. Stage II-IVA oral cavity squamous cell carcinoma was new and untreated by systemic or radiation therapy. Cohort: HPV-negative, locally advanced oral cavity squamous cell carcinoma patients. This sample stems from a study of neoadjuvant anti-PD-1 for oral cavity cancer. The wider study: Nivolumab at 3 mg/kg was mostly given biweekly, three to four doses, pre-surgery. General study findings and limits: PBMC Gini-index clonality exceeded responders' in non-responders post-nivolumab.

Assay used: immunoSEQ multiplex PCR; TCRdb lists only in-frame clones, some missing. The sample has about 14,000 clones, 65% to 75% seen once. Material: PBMCs, obtained after nivolumab (anti-PD-1) treatment. The sequence was collected from a person aged 40 to 85 with oral cavity squamous cell carcinoma. The genes are TRBV4-2 and TRBJ2-2, with D possibly matching TRBD1 (6 bases). The CDR3 DNA is TGTGCCAGCAGCCAGCAACAGGGCCGCCTGGGGACCGGGGAGCTGTTTTTT. This sequence encodes CASSQQQGRLGTGELFF.